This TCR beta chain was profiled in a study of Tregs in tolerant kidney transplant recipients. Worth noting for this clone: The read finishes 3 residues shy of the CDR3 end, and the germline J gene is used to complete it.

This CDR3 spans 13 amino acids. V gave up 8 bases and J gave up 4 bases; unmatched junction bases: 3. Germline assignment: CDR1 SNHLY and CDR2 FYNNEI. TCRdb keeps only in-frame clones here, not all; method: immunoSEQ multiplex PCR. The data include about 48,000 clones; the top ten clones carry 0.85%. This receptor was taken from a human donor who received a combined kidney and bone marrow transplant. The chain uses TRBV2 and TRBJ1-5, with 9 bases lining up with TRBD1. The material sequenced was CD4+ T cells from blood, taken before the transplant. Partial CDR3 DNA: TGTGCCAGCGCTGGGACAGGGAATCAGCCC. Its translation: CASAGTGNQP. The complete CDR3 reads CASAGTGNQPQHF.